This TCR beta chain derives from a study of CD8+CD57+ T cells in acquired aplastic anemia. Study context: Mean yield of DNA from sorted CD4+ and CD8+ cells was roughly 3.1 ug.

Sequencing involved patients with CD8+CD57+ cell expansion previously shown by flow cytometry. Patients had undergone no therapy by the time their blood was sampled. Genomic DNA was employed as the template in profiling TCR beta VDJ and CDR3. MiXCR, run by TCRdb on the reads, gives a single entry per CDR3 protein. Among about 180,000 distinct CDR3 sequences listed, about 50% were seen once. The material sequenced was sorted CD4+, CD8+, or CD8+CD57+ T cells (not recorded which) from PBMCs. The receptor's source is a human donor with aplastic anemia.

The CDR3 bases are TGTGCCACCAGCCGGGACAGATCTACCTACGAGCAGTACTTC. It codes for CATSRDRSTYEQYF. The chain uses TRBV10-3 and TRBJ2-7; 7 bases are a match to TRBD1. After removal of 10 bases from V and 2 bases from J, the junction contained 11 bases not matched to a gene. The V gene's germline CDR1 is ENHRY and CDR2 SYGVKD. This CDR3 has 14 residues.